Below, 6 T cell receptor beta chains from the same sample are listed, as sequenced in a study of T cell repertoires in cytomegalovirus infection. Each CDR3 protein gets one entry after TCRdb re-called the reads with MiXCR. The data show around 100,000 distinct CDR3 sequences, with less than 55% seen just once and roughly 70% held by the top ten. Antigens for these TCRs are unknown. The sequencing here drew on CD8+ T cells from cultured PBMCs, taken from culture after CMV antigen stimulation. Receptor source: a human donor in good health (CMV status not recorded). Some clones in this sample may be carry-over from other donors' samples.

This rearrangement joins TRBV14 to TRBJ1-1, with 8 nucleotides matching TRBD1. CDR3 length equals 15 residues. V lost 7 bases, J lost 3 bases, and 10 bases stayed unmatched. Germline lookup yields CDR1 SGHDN and CDR2 FVKESK. CDR3 sequence: CASTKYTGGDTEAFF. The CDR3 DNA is TGTGCCAGCACCAAGTATACAGGGGGGGACACTGAAGCTTTCTTT.

The CDR3 sequence: CASSPTGGGETQYF. Written as DNA, the CDR3 is TGTGCCAGCAGCCCTACAGGGGGCGGAGAGACCCAGTACTTC. The chain couples TRBV12-3 or TRBV12-4 to TRBJ2-5, with 9 bases matching TRBD1. The CDR3 runs 14 residues. The V and J ends lost 6 bases and 4 bases, in that order; junction bases with no gene match: 6.

The J gene is TRBJ2-3, the V gene TRBV27; D gene ambiguous. The CDR3 is made up of 17 amino acids. Trimming stripped 5 bases from V and 5 bases from J, with 23 bases between. CDR1 and CDR2 (germline): MNHEY, SMNVEV (reference sequence). The CDR3 DNA sequence: TGTGCCAGCAGTCCCACGGGTAGTGGGGATCACGTAGATACGCAGTATTTT. Its protein is CASSPTGSGDHVDTQYF.

The V call is TRBV7-6, the J call TRBJ2-1; D perhaps matches TRBD2 (6 bases). V dropped 1 base and J dropped 5 bases, with 12 bases sitting between them. The CDR3 sequence is 15 residues long. Germline-derived CDR1 and CDR2 are SGHVS and FNYEAQ. As DNA, the CDR3 is TGTGCCAGCAGCTTAGGTAGCGGCGTTAACAATGAGCAGTTCTTC. This gives the protein CASSLGSGVNNEQFF. The full variable domain, completed using reference TRBV7-6 and TRBJ2-1, is GAGVSQSPRYKVTKRGQDVALRCDPISGHVSLYWYRQALGQGPEFLTYFNYEAQQDKSGLPNDRFSAERPEGSISTLTIQRTEQRDSAMYRCASSLGSGVNNEQFFGPGTRLTVL.

The chain employs TRBV15 and TRBJ2-3, with 7 bases that match TRBD1. Germline assignment: CDR1 LNHNV and CDR2 YYDKDF (reference sequence). With 0 bases clipped from V and 5 bases from J, the junction kept 5 bases outside the gene matches. The CDR3 is 15 residues long. As DNA, the CDR3 is TGTGCCACCAGCAGAGATCCCCCAGGGGGAGATACGCAGTATTTT. Encoded protein: CATSRDPPGGDTQYF.

The chain uses TRBV7-4 and TRBJ1-1; D unclear. Trimming took 0 bases from V and 0 from J, leaving 8 bases between them. CDR1 is SGHVT, CDR2 SQSDAQ, per germline. The CDR3 has 15 residues. As DNA, the CDR3 is TGTGCCAGCAGCTTAGCGGACGGAATGAACACTGAAGCTTTCTTT. This translates into CASSLADGMNTEAFF.